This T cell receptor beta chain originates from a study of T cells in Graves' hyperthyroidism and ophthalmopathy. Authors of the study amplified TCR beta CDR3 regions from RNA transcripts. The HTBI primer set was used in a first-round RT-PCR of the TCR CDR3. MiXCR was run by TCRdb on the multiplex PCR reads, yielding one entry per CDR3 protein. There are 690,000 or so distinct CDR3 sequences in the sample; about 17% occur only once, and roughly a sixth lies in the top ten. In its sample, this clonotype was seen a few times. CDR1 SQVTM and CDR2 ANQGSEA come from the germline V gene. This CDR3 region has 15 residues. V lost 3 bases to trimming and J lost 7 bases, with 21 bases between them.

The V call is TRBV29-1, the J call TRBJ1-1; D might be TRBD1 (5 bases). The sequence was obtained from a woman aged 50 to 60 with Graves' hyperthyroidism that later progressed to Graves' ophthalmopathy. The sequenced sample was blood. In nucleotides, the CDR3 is TGCAGCGTTGAGGATCCCCAGGGCGCGACGATTGAAGCTTTCTTT. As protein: CSVEDPQGATIEAFF.